The entry that follows covers one T cell receptor (beta chain) sequence. Original data processing: From reference gene primer amplification, estimates of nucleated cell counts were derived. The data were produced by immunoSEQ multiplex PCR, yet TCRdb's version contains in-frame clones alone and is incomplete. The DNA gave D and trimming, while V, J and clone size come from that table. Of roughly 65,000 clones in the sample, 60% to 80% are singletons; the top ten hold 45% to 60%. This sample was taken from a study of blood T cell repertoires in COVID-19. Study in general: The study drew acute and convalescent COVID-19 samples from the United States, Italy and Spain. Sources were T cells, B-cell-depleted T cells, or PBMCs; the material itself was cDNA or gDNA.

V was shortened by 6 bases and J by 8 bases, with 10 bases between the two germline ends. CDR3 length equals 11 residues. CDR1 is LNHDA, CDR2 SQIVND, per germline (reference sequence). The chain joins TRBV19 to TRBJ1-2, with D perhaps TRBD1 (5 bases). The TCR originated in a human donor in a cohort sampled during active COVID-19. Material for sequencing was peripheral blood. CDR3 DNA sequence: TGTGCCAGTAGCCCGGGGGAGGGCTACACCTTC. Its translation: CASSPGEGYTF.